This paragraph reports one T cell receptor beta chain. Its antigen remains unknown. The data stem from a study of OX40 agonist ivuxolimab in advanced cancers. Study at large: Anti-PD-1, anti-PD-L1 or anti-CTLA-4 therapy given earlier was allowed, and 30% to 45% had some.

Produced via immunoSEQ multiplex PCR; TCRdb's table is partial and in-frame only. The data show around 80,000 clones, with roughly 78% seen just once and approximately 5.1% held by the top ten. Study results and caveats: At doses 0.1 to 3.0 mg/kg, CD4+ and CD8+ clones expanded.

V gave up 5 bases and J gave up 5 bases; unmatched junction bases: 5. This CDR3 region has 14 residues. CDR1 is MDHEN and CDR2 is SYDVKM in the germline V gene. This receptor was taken from an adult with an advanced solid tumor such as melanoma, head and neck, liver or kidney cancer. The sequenced sample was CD4+ or CD8+ T cells sorted from blood, obtained in a trial of the OX40 agonist ivuxolimab. The chain has TRBV28 and TRBJ1-2, with 10 bases lining up with TRBD1. The CDR3 bases are TGTGCCAGCAGTCCCCCGGGACAGGGGTATGGCTACACCTTC. Its translation is CASSPPGQGYGYTF.